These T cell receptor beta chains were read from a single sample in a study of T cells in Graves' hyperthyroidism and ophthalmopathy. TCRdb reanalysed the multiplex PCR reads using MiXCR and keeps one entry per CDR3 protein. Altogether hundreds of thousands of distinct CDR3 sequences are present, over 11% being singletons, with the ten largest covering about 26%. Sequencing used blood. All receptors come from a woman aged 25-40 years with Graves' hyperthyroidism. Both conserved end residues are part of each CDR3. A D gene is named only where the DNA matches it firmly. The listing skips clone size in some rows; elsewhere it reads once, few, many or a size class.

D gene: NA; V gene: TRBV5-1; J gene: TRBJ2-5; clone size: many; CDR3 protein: CASSLGGGETQYF; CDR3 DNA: TGTGCCAGCAGTTTGGGAGGGGGAGAGACCCAGTACTTC
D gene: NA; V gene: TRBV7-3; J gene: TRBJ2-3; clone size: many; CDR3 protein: CASSFRQGGTDTQYF; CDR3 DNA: TGTGCCAGCAGCTTCCGACAGGGAGGTACAGATACGCAGTATTTT
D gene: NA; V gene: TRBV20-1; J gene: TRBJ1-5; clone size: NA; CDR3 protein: CSAILPGNQPQHF; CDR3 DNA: TGCAGTGCTATACTCCCGGGCAATCAGCCCCAGCATTTT
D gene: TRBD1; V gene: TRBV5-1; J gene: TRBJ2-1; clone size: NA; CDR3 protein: CASSSDRARMANEQFF; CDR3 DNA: TGTGCCAGCAGCTCCGACAGGGCCAGGATGGCCAATGAGCAGTTCTTC
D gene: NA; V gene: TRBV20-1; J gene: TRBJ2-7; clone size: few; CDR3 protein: CSASLTGEPYEQYF; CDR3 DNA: TGCAGTGCTAGTTTAACAGGAGAACCCTACGAGCAGTACTTC
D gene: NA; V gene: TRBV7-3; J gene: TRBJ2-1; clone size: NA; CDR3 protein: CASSLSGNVYNEQFF; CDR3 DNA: TGTGCCAGCAGCTTATCGGGGAACGTCTACAATGAGCAGTTCTTC
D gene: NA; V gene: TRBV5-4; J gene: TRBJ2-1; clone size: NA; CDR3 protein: CASSSQTRDHEQFF; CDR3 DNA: TGTGCCAGCAGCTCGCAAACTAGGGATCATGAGCAGTTCTTC
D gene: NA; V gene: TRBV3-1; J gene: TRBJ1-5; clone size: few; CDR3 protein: CASSQRGARSNQPQHF; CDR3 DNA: TGTGCCAGCAGCCAAAGGGGGGCGCGTAGCAATCAGCCCCAGCATTTT
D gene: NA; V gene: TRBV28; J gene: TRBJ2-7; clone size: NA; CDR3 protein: CASSPGWGRYEQYF; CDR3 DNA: TGTGCCAGCAGTCCCGGCTGGGGAAGATATGAGCAGTACTTC
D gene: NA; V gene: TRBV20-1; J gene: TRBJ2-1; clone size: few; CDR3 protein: CSASEGIGSSYNEQFF; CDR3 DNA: TGCAGTGCTAGTGAGGGAATAGGGAGCTCCTACAATGAGCAGTTCTTC
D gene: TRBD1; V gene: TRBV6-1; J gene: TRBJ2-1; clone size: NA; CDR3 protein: CASSPGGQGVWFKDNEQFF; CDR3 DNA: TGTGCCAGCAGCCCCGGGGGACAGGGGGTTTGGTTTAAGGACAATGAGCAGTTCTTC
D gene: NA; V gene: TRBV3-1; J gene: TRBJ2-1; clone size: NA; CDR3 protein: CASSPGGGMGNEQFF; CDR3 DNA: TGTGCCAGCAGCCCGGGGGGCGGGATGGGGAATGAGCAGTTCTTC
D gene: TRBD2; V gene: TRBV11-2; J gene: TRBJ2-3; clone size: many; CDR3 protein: CASSLDAPLAGEVSTDTQYF; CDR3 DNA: TGTGCCAGCAGCTTAGATGCCCCACTAGCGGGAGAAGTAAGCACAGATACGCAGTATTTT
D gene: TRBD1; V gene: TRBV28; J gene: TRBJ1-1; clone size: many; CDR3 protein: CATWTSGGFTEAFF; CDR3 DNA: TGTGCCACTTGGACCTCAGGGGGCTTCACTGAAGCTTTCTTT
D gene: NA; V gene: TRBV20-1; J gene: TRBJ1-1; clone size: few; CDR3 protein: CSASTTDPGNTEAFF; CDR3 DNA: TGCAGTGCTAGTACAACCGACCCTGGGAACACTGAAGCTTTCTTT
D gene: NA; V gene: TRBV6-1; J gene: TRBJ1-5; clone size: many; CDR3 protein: CASKDGYSNQPQHF; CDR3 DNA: TGTGCCAGCAAGGACGGTTATAGCAATCAGCCCCAGCATTTT
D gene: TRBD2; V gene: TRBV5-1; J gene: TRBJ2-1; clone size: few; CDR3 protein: CASSKASGGPDEQFF; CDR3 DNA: TGCGCCAGCAGTAAGGCTAGCGGGGGCCCGGATGAGCAGTTCTTC
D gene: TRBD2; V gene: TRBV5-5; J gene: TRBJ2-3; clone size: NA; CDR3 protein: CASSLEIWDYNTDTQYF; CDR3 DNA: TGTGCCAGCAGCTTGGAAATTTGGGACTACAACACAGATACGCAGTATTTT
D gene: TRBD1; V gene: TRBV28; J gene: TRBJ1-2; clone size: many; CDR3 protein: CASTRRGTANYGYTF; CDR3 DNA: TGTGCCAGCACCCGGCGCGGGACAGCTAACTATGGCTACACCTTC